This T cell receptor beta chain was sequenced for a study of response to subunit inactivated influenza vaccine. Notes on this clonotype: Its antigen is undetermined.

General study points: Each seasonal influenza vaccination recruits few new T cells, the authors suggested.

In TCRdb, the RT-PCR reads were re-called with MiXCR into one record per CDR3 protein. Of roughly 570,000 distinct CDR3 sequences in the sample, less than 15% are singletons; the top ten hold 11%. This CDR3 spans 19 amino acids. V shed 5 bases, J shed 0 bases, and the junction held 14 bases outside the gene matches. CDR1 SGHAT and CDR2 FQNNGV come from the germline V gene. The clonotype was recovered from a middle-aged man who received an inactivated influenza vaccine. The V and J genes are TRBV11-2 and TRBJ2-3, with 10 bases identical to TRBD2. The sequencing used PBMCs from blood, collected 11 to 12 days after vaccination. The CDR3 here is CASSKDIAGGFSSTDTQYF. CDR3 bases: TGTGCCAGCAGCAAGGACATAGCGGGAGGTTTCTCTAGCACAGATACGCAGTATTTT. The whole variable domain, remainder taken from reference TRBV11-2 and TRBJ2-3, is EAGVAQSPRYKIIEKRQSVAFWCNPISGHATLYWYQQILGQGPKLLIQFQNNGVVDDSQLPKDRFSAERLKGVDSTLKIQPAKLEDSAVYLCASSKDIAGGFSSTDTQYFGPGTRLTVL.